This TCR beta chain was captured in a study of blood T cell repertoires in COVID-19 (TCRdb year 2020). Regarding the complete study: Samples covering the acute and convalescent phases of COVID-19 were provided by collaborators in the United States, Italy and Spain. Subjects who had been exposed to COVID-19, were actively infected with it, or had recovered from it provided the deeply sampled blood TCRbeta repertoires that made up the dataset. The repertoires were released in a freely available public database intended as a resource for research on the immune response to SARS-CoV-2. Nearly every sample came with metadata listing a de-identified subject ID, COVID-19 status, age in years and sex. Where available, HLA class I and class II types were taken from metadata supplied by the sample provider and were not determined by assay-based typing. Samples were obtained from the ongoing ImmuneRACE study (first 160 participants) and from approximately 1,200 subjects provided by 6 global collaborators. The material from the prospective study consisted of cDNA or gDNA derived from T cells, B-cell-depleted T cells, or PBMCs. The study at large found these results: Clinical and demographic metadata were provided uncurated, with the amount varying by source and participant.

On this clone itself: The antigen it recognizes is unknown. Base qualities are not recorded, but no much larger clone differs from it by a single base.

The collaborating institutions used their own protocols to collect whole blood in K2EDTA tubes. For TCRbeta analysis, collaborators shipped samples in one of three forms: frozen whole blood, isolated PBMCs, or DNA extracted from either of those sample types. The immunoSEQ Assay, a bias-controlled multiplex PCR, was used to amplify TCRbeta CDR3 regions from genomic DNA. Regarding the original processing steps: The number of nucleated cells in each sample was estimated by amplification of reference gene primers within the assay. To quantify the absolute abundance of each unique TCRbeta CDR3 rearrangement, sequence reads were collapsed and filtered. For each sample, productive Simpson clonality was calculated as the square root of Simpson's diversity index over productive rearrangements. This immuneACCESS table, as held by TCRdb, lists in-frame sequences with V and J called but not all clones. Of the missing ones, under half trace to an unresolved V gene in checked studies; the others have no known cause. V, J and clone size derive from that table, while D and trimming were established from the DNA sequence. The sample table records 75,000 to 95,000 clones; around 81% of these occur just once. The top ten clones comprise approximately 6.5% of the sample.

The CDR3 holds 13 amino acids from the cysteine to the phenylalanine. Only CDR3 DNA remains: 39 bases, in frame from the first base. The germline ends are 7 bases apart after V is trimmed by 3 bases and J by 4 bases. The sequenced sample consisted of peripheral blood. The V and J segments used are TRBV12-3 or TRBV12-4 and TRBJ1-5, with the D gene not clear enough to name. The clonotype was recovered from a man in his sixties with acute or convalescent COVID-19. The CDR3 loop reads CASSFAGNQPQHF. The DNA sequence follows: TGTGCCAGCAGTTTTGCGGGAAATCAGCCCCAGCATTTT.